This TCR beta chain was profiled in a study of T cell changes during pregnancy in multiple sclerosis. The germline CDR1 and CDR2 sequences are KGHSH and LQKENI. Trimming at V came to 3 bases and at J to 2 bases, leaving 1 base not matched to a gene. The CDR3 is 14 residues long. Regarding this clone: Other DNA sequences in the sample encode the same CDR3.

Libraries were prepared by immunoSEQ multiplex PCR; TCRdb keeps only in-frame clonotypes and omits some of them. The data contain over 85,000 clones, approximately 90% of them singletons. This clonotype was sampled from a female donor in good health, enrolled as a control in a pregnancy study. The chain couples TRBV18 to TRBJ1-2; TRBD1 matches 9 bases. The specimen was peripheral blood, collected in the second trimester of pregnancy. The CDR3, as DNA: TGTGCCAGCTCACCCGGACAGGGGAACTATGGCTACACCTTC. Its protein product is CASSPGQGNYGYTF. The entire variable domain, with the rest obtained from reference TRBV18 and TRBJ1-2, is as follows: NAGVMQNPRHLVRRRGQEARLRCSPMKGHSHVYWYRQLPEEGLKFMVYLQKENIIDESGMPKERFSAEFPKEGPSILRIQQVVRGDSAAYFCASSPGQGNYGYTFGSGTRLTVV.